What follows describes a single T cell receptor beta chain. Its target antigen remains unknown. No per-base quality is available; no much larger clone lies one base away. The sample comes from a study of vaccination and CD4 T cells after COVID-19 (dated by TCRdb to 2022 to 2024). With regard to the full study: Every convalescent patient had a positive nasal swab PCR test for SARS-CoV-2, with mild disease in about nine patients and severe disease in one. The convalescent cohort comprised six males and four females, including two Hispanic individuals, seven Caucasians, two Asians and one multiracial person. As controls, cultures received a CEFX viral epitope pool (the positive control), an HIV-1 Nef peptide pool (the negative control), or no peptide at all. Post-vaccine blood samples were obtained a median of about 72 days after the second vaccine dose, with a range of roughly 14 to 241 days. Overlapping spike peptide pools from SARS-CoV-2 and from the common cold coronaviruses HCoV-NL63, HCoV-OC43 and HCoV-229E were used as culture stimuli. Post-COVID blood samples were collected from convalescent patients a median of approximately 100 days after diagnosis, with a range of about 30 to 161 days. In over 8 COVID-19 convalescent patients and a handful of infection-naive healthy vaccine recipients, the spike-specific CD4+ TCR repertoire before mRNA vaccination was compared with the repertoire after mRNA vaccination. Two doses of either the Pfizer-BioNTech BNT162b2 vaccine (n=8) or the Moderna mRNA-1273 vaccine (n=2) were administered to participants. General study outcomes and caveats: In convalescent patients, nearly all vaccine-specific clones (304 of 307) were found to be mono-reactive for SARS-CoV-2 spike rather than cross-reactive with common cold coronaviruses. The median count of SARS-CoV-2-reactive clonotypes went up from around 20 after infection to 38 after vaccination, although the change was not significant. The number of convalescent patients in the study was relatively small, and the study did not examine early timepoints following natural infection. Among convalescent patients, a median about 87% of the SARS-CoV-2-reactive clones seen after vaccination appeared only after vaccination, which suggests priming specific to the vaccine.

The sample's treatment or condition, from its label and the paper: approximately 11-day PBMC culture with coronavirus spike peptide pools or control peptides (ViraFEST assay). The ViraFEST assay was used in the study, in which antigen-specific T cells were expanded with peptide pools and expanded clonotypes were subsequently identified by TCR sequencing. Positive SARS-CoV-2 PCR tests in the convalescent patients dated from March to December 2020, before Alpha, Beta and Delta variants emerged in the United States. PBMCs were cultured at about 2 million per well in IMDM supplemented with roughly 5.2% human AB serum and about 10 IU/ml IL-2, with about 11 ug/ml peptide pools added. On days 3 and 7, half of the culture medium was replaced with fresh IL-2-containing medium. After around 11 days of culture, CD4+ T cells were isolated by negative selection using the EasySep CD4+ T cell isolation kit. Ficoll-Paque Plus gradient centrifugation was used to isolate PBMCs from whole blood, and the isolated PBMCs were then either used fresh or cryopreserved at -140C. Triplicate wells were generally used for each culture condition.

Taken from cysteine to phenylalanine, the CDR3 has 12 residues. Of the read, only the CDR3 DNA is kept; its 36 bases are in frame from base 1. The germline V gene encodes CDR1 KGHDR and CDR2 SFDVKD. The junction carries 6 bases between V and J, which are trimmed by 6 bases and 2 bases respectively. The library was generated by PCR. DNA from cultured CD4+ T cells was subjected to TCR sequencing with the Oncomine TCR Beta short-read assay at the Johns Hopkins FTIC core. Genomic DNA was extracted from the cultured CD4+ T cells with the QIAamp micro DNA kit. Oncomine TCR Beta libraries made from cultured CD4+ T cells were pooled using unique dual indexes and sequenced on an Illumina iSeq 100. Turning to the authors' computational methods: Non-productive sequences were removed, and CDR3s not starting with C, not ending with F or W, or shorter than 7 amino acids were discarded. Antigen-specific clonotypes were identified with the MANAFEST web application by comparing peptide-stimulated wells with reference and other culture wells. An FDR below 0.05, an odds ratio above 5, and a productive frequency above 0.1% in at least two of three replicate wells were required for clones to be considered positive. Cross-reactive clonotypes were defined as significantly expanded in both SARS-CoV-2 spike wells and at least one common cold coronavirus spike condition. Levenshtein distances (stringdist) and unrooted phylogenetic trees (ape) in R version 3.6.1 were used to assess CDR3 homology. Starting from the raw public reads, TCRdb applied fastp trimming at Q25, assembled clones with MiXCR and retained in-frame beta chains. Each record represents a unique CDR3 protein, reported with the most common genes and DNA among its rows. Here the V and J calls rest on TCRdb's processing, not on the authors' analysis. The sample yields roughly 16,000 distinct CDR3 sequences; about 80% were counted once. Approximately 11% of the sample lies in the top ten.

This TCR was sampled from a human donor who had recovered from COVID-19. The chain uses TRBV24-1 and TRBJ1-2; the D gene identity is not certain. Sequencing input: CD4+ T cells from blood, cultured in vitro. Here the CDR3 is given as CATSNGNYGYTF. The DNA sequence is TGTGCCACCAGTAACGGCAACTATGGCTACACCTTC.